The 24 T cell receptor beta chains below all came from one sample that was sequenced in a study of vaccination and CD4 T cells after COVID-19. No antigens are known for them. Sample treatment: roughly 11-day PBMC culture with coronavirus spike peptide pools or control peptides (ViraFEST assay). An Oncomine TCR Beta short-read assay was used to sequence the DNA from cultured CD4+ T cells. TCRdb reprocessed the PCR reads via MiXCR and lists one record per CDR3 protein. The sample holds tens of thousands of distinct CDR3 sequences; 49% are singletons and the top ten take 5.5% to 7%. Sequencing was carried out using CD4+ T cells from blood, cultured in vitro. The receptor set was obtained from a human donor who had recovered from COVID-19.

The chain employs TRBV11-2 and TRBJ1-3; D not resolved. Germline V lookup: CDR1 SGHAT, CDR2 FQNNGV. The CDR3 spans 11 residues. The V end lost 8 bases, the J end lost 4 bases, and 6 bases lay between the germline ends. CDR3 coding DNA: TGTGCCAGCCGTCTAGGAAACACCATATATTTT. Its protein is CASRLGNTIYF. Drawing the rest from reference TRBV11-2 and TRBJ1-3, the complete variable domain is EAGVAQSPRYKIIEKRQSVAFWCNPISGHATLYWYQQILGQGPKLLIQFQNNGVVDDSQLPKDRFSAERLKGVDSTLKIQPAKLEDSAVYLCASRLGNTIYFGEGSWLTVV.

J is TRBJ2-7 and V is TRBV20-1; either TRBD1 or TRBD2 may fit D (5 bases each). The germline gives CDR1 DFQATT, CDR2 SNEGSKA (reference sequence). Trimming pared 2 bases from V and 9 bases from J, leaving 23 bases between. CDR3 length equals 15 residues. CDR3 sequence (DNA): TGCAGTGCTAGACAACCGGGACCTGGAAGGCTCGGGCAGTACTTC. Translated, it gives CSARQPGPGRLGQYF.

The J gene is TRBJ2-4, the V gene TRBV7-2; D is unclear. V gave up 5 bases and J gave up 5 bases, with 10 bases separating them. There are 13 residues in the CDR3. Germline V gives CDR1 SGHTA, CDR2 FQGNSA. CDR3 DNA sequence: TGTGCCAGCAGCGTCCGGAGCCAAAACATTCAGTACTTC. Amino acids: CASSVRSQNIQYF.

V and J are TRBV6-1 and TRBJ2-7; D may correspond to TRBD1 or TRBD2 (5 bases each). V dropped 5 bases and J dropped 3 bases, with 14 bases sitting between them. This CDR3 is 14 amino acids long. Germline V gene sequence: CDR1 MNHNS, CDR2 SASEGT. The CDR3, as DNA: TGTGCCAGCAGTCCCGGGACGCAGATCTACGAGCAGTACTTC. Encoded protein: CASSPGTQIYEQYF.

This rearrangement joins TRBV7-2 to TRBJ1-3; D call uncertain. This CDR3 comprises 15 residues. CDR1 is SGHTA and CDR2 is FQGNSA in the germline V gene. The V end was cut by 5 bases, the J end by 0 bases, with 11 bases between. CDR3 coding DNA: TGTGCCAGCAGCCCAAGGACGGCCTCTGGAAACACCATATATTTT. It is translated as CASSPRTASGNTIYF.

This clonotype was detected only a few times. The rearrangement uses TRBV23-1 and TRBJ1-2; possible D gene TRBD1, 6 bases. TRBV23-1 is labeled an ORF, and its function is uncertain. V was clipped by 3 bases and J by 8 bases, with 28 bases between them. CDR3 length: 18 residues. The CDR3 loop reads CASSQTGTRIRWRGGYTF. In DNA form, the CDR3 reads TGCGCCAGCAGTCAGACCGGGACACGAATCCGCTGGCGAGGAGGCTACACCTTC.

This rearrangement joins TRBV11-3 to TRBJ2-1, with TRBD2 identical over 12 bases. Germline assignment: CDR1 SGHNT and CDR2 YENEEA. With V trimmed by 3 bases and J by 7 bases, 1 base remained unmatched. The CDR3 is made up of 14 amino acids. The CDR3 coding sequence is TGTGCCAGCAGCTTCGGACTAGCGGGAAATGAGCAGTTCTTC. The encoded protein is CASSFGLAGNEQFF.

This chain joins TRBV28 and TRBJ1-5; TRBD1 matches 10 bases. This CDR3 is built from 18 residues. The junction had 6 bases not matched to a gene; V was cut back by 1 base and J by 0 bases. Germline V gene sequence: CDR1 MDHEN, CDR2 SYDVKM. The CDR3 DNA is TGTGCCAGCAGTTTATTGAGCGACAGGGGGCATAGCAATCAGCCCCAGCATTTT. The encoded protein is CASSLLSDRGHSNQPQHF.

The chain couples TRBV27 to TRBJ2-1; 11 nucleotides agree with TRBD2. Losses at the gene ends were 6 bases for V and 5 bases for J; bases not matched to a gene: 3. The germline V gene encodes CDR1 MNHEY and CDR2 SMNVEV (reference sequence). The CDR3 loop spans 14 amino acids. CDR3 residues: CASRLAGVDNEQFF. The CDR3 nucleotides read TGTGCCAGCAGACTAGCGGGAGTCGACAATGAGCAGTTCTTC.

Here the CDR3 DNA reads TGTGCCAGCAGTGAATCGGGGGCGGACAAAAACATTCAGTACTTC. Protein sequence: CASSESGADKNIQYF. The chain joins TRBV6-1 to TRBJ2-4; the D gene could be TRBD1 or TRBD2 (6 bases each). The CDR3 sequence is 15 residues long. Germline CDR1 and CDR2: MNHNS and SASEGT. The V and J ends lost 2 bases and 3 bases respectively, with 11 bases between them.

This clonotype has just a few counts. The chain recombines TRBV7-2 with TRBJ1-5; D not resolved. Germline V gene data show CDR1 as SGHTA and CDR2 as FQGNSA. The CDR3 runs 12 residues. The V end lost 3 bases, the J end lost 4 bases, and 4 bases lay between the germline ends. The CDR3 is CASSFLNQPQHF. The CDR3 nucleotides are TGTGCCAGCAGCTTTTTAAATCAGCCCCAGCATTTT.

The gene calls are TRBV24-1 and TRBJ2-3; the D gene is possibly TRBD1 (5 bases). CDR1 and CDR2 from the germline V gene are KGHDR and SFDVKD. This CDR3 comprises 16 residues. Trimming took 3 bases from V and 0 from J, leaving 12 bases between them. The CDR3 reads CATSDPRASSTDTQYF. Here the CDR3 DNA reads TGTGCCACCAGTGATCCCAGGGCTTCTAGCACAGATACGCAGTATTTT.

The J gene is TRBJ1-6, the V gene TRBV14, with 12 nucleotides matching TRBD1. The CDR3 contains 18 residues. Trimming took 6 bases from V and 1 from J; bases not matched to a gene: 7. Germline V gene lookup returns CDR1 SGHDN and CDR2 FVKESK. In DNA form, the CDR3 reads TGTGCCAGCAGTCACCGGGACAGGGGGCTATCCTATAATTCACCCCTCCACTTT. Translating gives CASSHRDRGLSYNSPLHF.

This chain connects TRBV11-3 to TRBJ2-7, with 8 bases matching TRBD1. This CDR3 has 16 residues. Germline V gene lookup returns CDR1 SGHNT and CDR2 YENEEA. With V trimmed by 5 bases and J by 3 bases, 12 bases remained unmatched. CDR3 residues: CASSPRVRGLVYEQYF. For the CDR3, the DNA is TGTGCCAGCAGCCCAAGAGTCAGGGGGCTCGTCTACGAGCAGTACTTC.

This clonotype was picked up one time. The chain couples TRBV19 to TRBJ1-1; D might be TRBD1 (5 bases). The V gene lost 4 bases and the J gene lost 6 bases, with 18 bases spanning the gap. Per germline, CDR1 LNHDA and CDR2 SQIVND (reference sequence). The CDR3 totals 15 residues. The CDR3 loop is CASSTTPGVGAEAFF. CDR3 coding DNA: TGTGCCAGTAGTACGACCCCGGGGGTGGGCGCTGAAGCTTTCTTT.

The chain is built from TRBV5-8 and TRBJ2-7; 9 bases are shared with TRBD1. The CDR3 runs to 14 residues. Germline V lookup: CDR1 SGHTS, CDR2 YDEGEE. Trimming took 7 bases from V and 3 from J; bases not matched to a gene: 8. The CDR3 DNA reads TGTGCCAGCGCCGCCGGGACAGGGATCTACGAGCAGTACTTC. It encodes CASAAGTGIYEQYF.

The chain combines TRBV2 with TRBJ2-5; TRBD1 matches at 7 bases. This CDR3 comprises 14 residues. The germline CDR1 and CDR2 sequences are SNHLY and FYNNEI. The V segment lost 6 bases and the J segment 5 bases; nucleotides outside the gene matches: 9. CDR3 sequence reads: CASSDRDRRETQYF. Here the CDR3 DNA reads TGTGCCAGCAGCGACAGGGATAGGAGGGAGACCCAGTACTTC.

Only a few counts were recorded for this clonotype. The chain employs TRBV5-1 and TRBJ1-2, with D possibly TRBD1 on 5 matching bases. The V end lost 4 bases, the J end lost 6 bases, and 13 bases lay between the germline ends. The CDR3 sequence is 13 residues long. CDR1 is SGHRS, CDR2 YFSETQ, per germline. The CDR3 spells CASSPQGSDGYTF. In DNA form, the CDR3 reads TGCGCCAGCAGCCCCCAGGGTAGCGATGGCTACACCTTC.

This clonotype has more than one count but fewer than ten. The J gene is TRBJ2-3, the V gene TRBV2; unclear D gene. CDR3 length equals 11 residues. Looked up from germline, CDR1 is SNHLY and CDR2 is FYNNEI. V lost 5 bases and J lost 2, with 2 bases in between. The CDR3 protein is CASSITDTQYF. The CDR3 coding sequence is TGTGCCAGCAGTATCACAGATACGCAGTATTTT.

The genes are TRBV6-4 and TRBJ2-2; 7 bases line up with TRBD1. The CDR3 is 16 residues long. Trimming removed 0 bases from V and 5 bases from J; junction bases left unmatched: 6. Germline-derived CDR1 and CDR2 are MRHNA and SNTAGT. The DNA for the CDR3 is TGTGCCAGCAGTGACTCGGAACAGGGGCGGACCGGGGAGCTGTTTTTT. Protein sequence: CASSDSEQGRTGELFF.

The CDR3 DNA is TGTGCCAGCTCAAAAACGGAAGATTATAATTCACCCCTCCACTTT. This sequence encodes CASSKTEDYNSPLHF. The chain couples TRBV18 to TRBJ1-6; no reliable D call. Germline V CDR1 and CDR2: KGHSH, LQKENI. V shed 5 bases and J shed 4 bases, with 12 bases lying between them. The CDR3 runs to 15 residues.

This clonotype showed up just a few times. J is TRBJ1-1 and V is TRBV27; no firm D call. Germline values: CDR1 MNHEY, CDR2 SMNVEV (reference sequence). Trimming shortened V by 3 bases and J by 1 base, and 9 bases separated the two germline ends. The CDR3 length is 14 residues. The CDR3 is CASSLAARNTEAFF. CDR3 DNA sequence: TGTGCCAGCAGTTTGGCGGCCAGGAACACTGAAGCTTTCTTT.

This clonotype was picked up a small number of times. The chain has TRBV20-1 and TRBJ1-3, with TRBD1 matching over 7 bases. There are 14 residues in the CDR3. The J segment lost 3 bases and the V segment lost 2 bases, leaving 4 bases of the junction unmatched. CDR1 DFQATT and CDR2 SNEGSKA come from the germline V gene (reference sequence). This chain's CDR3 is CSARSQGVGNTIYF. The CDR3 DNA reads as TGCAGTGCTAGAAGCCAGGGGGTTGGAAACACCATATATTTT.

The CDR3 region has the DNA TGTGCCAGCAGCGTCGGGGGTAACTATGGCTACACCTTC. Translated: CASSVGGNYGYTF. This sequence joins TRBV7-9 and TRBJ1-2, with D maybe TRBD1 (5 bases). Germline values: CDR1 SEHNR, CDR2 FQNEAQ (reference sequence). V lost 5 bases to trimming and J lost 1 base, with 8 bases between them. The CDR3 is 13 amino acids.